What follows describes a single T cell receptor beta chain. These data are taken from a study of Ad26.COV2.S vaccination and SARS-CoV-2 variants. Study at large: A participant enrolled in the COV1001 Ad26.COV2.S trial arm provided the sample. Intramuscular Ad26.COV2.S at 5x10^10 or 1x10^11 viral particles.

Sequencing was performed with immunoSEQ multiplex PCR; in TCRdb, only in-frame clones are kept and a portion is missing. Among 240,000 or so clones listed, over 75% were seen once. Treatment here: over 15 received Ad26.COV2.S at low or high dose, single or two shots; about 5 received placebo; per-sample allocation not given. Repertoires come from day 63 after the first vaccine or placebo injection. Germline V lookup: CDR1 SGDLS, CDR2 YYNGEE. This CDR3 has 14 amino acids. The V gene lost 4 bases and the J gene lost 7 bases, with 15 bases spanning the gap. The chain couples TRBV9 to TRBJ2-1; D possibly uses TRBD1 or TRBD2 (5 bases each). The source material was peripheral blood, sampled in a trial of Ad26.COV2.S vaccine versus placebo. The TCR was taken from a person aged 18-65 years who received the Ad26.COV2.S COVID-19 vaccine or a placebo. The CDR3 DNA reads TGTGCCAGCAGCCACGAGGGGCTAAGGAATGAGCAGTTCTTC. The encoded protein is CASSHEGLRNEQFF. Full variable domain (missing parts from reference TRBV9 and TRBJ2-1): DSGVTQTPKHLITATGQRVTLRCSPRSGDLSVYWYQQSLDQGLQFLIQYYNGEERAKGNILERFSAQQFPDLHSELNLSSLELGDSALYFCASSHEGLRNEQFFGPGTRLTVL.